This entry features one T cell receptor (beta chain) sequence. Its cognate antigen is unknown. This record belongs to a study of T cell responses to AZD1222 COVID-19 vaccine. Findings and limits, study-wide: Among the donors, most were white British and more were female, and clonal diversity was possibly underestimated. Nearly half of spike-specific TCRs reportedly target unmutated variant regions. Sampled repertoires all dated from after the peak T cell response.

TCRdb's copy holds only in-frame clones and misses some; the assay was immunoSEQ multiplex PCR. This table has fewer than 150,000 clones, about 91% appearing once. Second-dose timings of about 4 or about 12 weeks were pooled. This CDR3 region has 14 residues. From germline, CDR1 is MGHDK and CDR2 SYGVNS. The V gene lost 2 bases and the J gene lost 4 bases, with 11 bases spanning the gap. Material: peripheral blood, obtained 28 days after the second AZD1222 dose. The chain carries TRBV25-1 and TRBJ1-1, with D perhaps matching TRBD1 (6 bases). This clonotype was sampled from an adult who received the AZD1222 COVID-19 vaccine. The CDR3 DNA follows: TGTGCCAGCAGTGAAGCAGGCAGGGGCACTGAAGCTTTCTTT. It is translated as CASSEAGRGTEAFF.